Below, one T cell receptor beta chain is given with its context. Using RNA transcripts as the source, TCR beta CDR3 regions were amplified. The TCR CDR3 was amplified in a first-round RT-PCR using the HTBI primer set. In TCRdb, the multiplex PCR reads were re-called with MiXCR into one record per CDR3 protein. The sample consists of 390,000 or so distinct CDR3 sequences, roughly 14% of them appearing once. With V trimmed by 3 bases and J by 4 bases, 3 bases remained unmatched. CDR1 and CDR2 from the germline V gene are GTSNPN and SVGIG (reference sequence). The CDR3 length is 15 residues. The data were taken from a study of T cells in Graves' hyperthyroidism and ophthalmopathy.

The V gene is TRBV30, the J gene TRBJ2-1; 13 nucleotides match TRBD2. Material for sequencing was blood. The clonotype comes from a man aged 18 to 35 with Graves' ophthalmopathy. The CDR3 spells CAWSPGLAGYNEQFF. CDR3 coding DNA: TGTGCCTGGAGCCCGGGACTAGCGGGGTACAATGAGCAGTTCTTC.